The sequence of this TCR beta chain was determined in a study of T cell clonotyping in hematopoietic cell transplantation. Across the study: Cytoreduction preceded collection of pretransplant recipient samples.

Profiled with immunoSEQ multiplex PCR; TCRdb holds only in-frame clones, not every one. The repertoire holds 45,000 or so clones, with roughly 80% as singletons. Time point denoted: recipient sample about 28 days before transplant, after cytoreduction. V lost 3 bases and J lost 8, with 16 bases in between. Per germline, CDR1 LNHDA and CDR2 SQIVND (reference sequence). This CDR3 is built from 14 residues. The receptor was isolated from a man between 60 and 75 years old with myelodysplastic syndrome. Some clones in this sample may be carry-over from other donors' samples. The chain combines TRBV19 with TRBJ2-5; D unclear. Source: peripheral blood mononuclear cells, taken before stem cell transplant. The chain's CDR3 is CASSIWAQQETQYF. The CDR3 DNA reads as TGTGCCAGTAGTATCTGGGCCCAGCAGGAAACCCAGTACTTC.